The 12 T cell receptor beta chains presented below share a single source sample, sequenced in a study of Graves' ophthalmopathy and Graves' hyperthyroidism. The TCR beta CDR3 regions underwent amplification from RNA transcripts. Second-round multiplex PCR came after first-round RT-PCR with HTBI primers. MiXCR, applied by TCRdb to the multiplex PCR reads, yields one record per CDR3 protein. The sample holds approximately 330,000 distinct CDR3 sequences, roughly 16% seen once. The sequencing sample was made of peripheral blood. These TCRs come from an adult man with Graves' ophthalmopathy.

This clonotype was found a few times. The CDR3, as DNA: TGTGCCAGCAGTGTGACAGATGTATTTTCCGAGCAGTACTTC. Protein sequence: CASSVTDVFSEQYF. This chain uses TRBV2 with TRBJ2-7; D is possibly TRBD1 (5 bases). The V gene lost 4 bases and the J gene lost 6 bases, with 16 bases spanning the gap. This CDR3 is 14 amino acids long. In germline, CDR1 is SNHLY, CDR2 FYNNEI.

In its sample, this clonotype was seen many times. This chain uses TRBV5-1 with TRBJ1-1; D is perhaps TRBD1 (5 bases). V lost 0 bases, J lost 1 base, and 13 bases lay in between. This CDR3 comprises 16 residues. The V gene's germline CDR1 is SGHRS and CDR2 YFSETQ. In DNA, the CDR3 is TGCGCCAGCAGCTTGGGCGACAGTGGGGGGAACACTGAAGCTTTCTTT. Encoded protein: CASSLGDSGGNTEAFF.

This clonotype came up many times. The chain is built from TRBV12-3 or TRBV12-4 and TRBJ2-5; the match to TRBD2 covers 7 bases. This CDR3 has 14 amino acids. The junction had 9 bases not matched to a gene; V was cut back by 9 bases and J by 2 bases. This CDR3 is CASCFSAGQETQYF. In DNA, the CDR3 is TGTGCCAGTTGCTTTTCAGCGGGACAAGAGACCCAGTACTTC.

This clonotype was counted at least ten times. V gene TRBV12-3 or TRBV12-4 combines with J gene TRBJ1-6, with D possibly matching TRBD1 (5 bases). The CDR3 is made up of 16 amino acids. V lost 4 bases to trimming and J lost 4 bases, with 14 bases between them. This chain's CDR3 is CASSWGPAEYNSPLHF. For the CDR3, the DNA is TGTGCCAGCAGTTGGGGACCGGCGGAATATAATTCACCCCTCCACTTT.

The chain uses TRBV20-1 and TRBJ1-6; D unclear. The CDR3 extends over 12 amino acids. In germline, CDR1 is DFQATT, CDR2 SNEGSKA (reference sequence). Trimming left V 3 bases short and J 4 bases short, with 4 bases between. In DNA, the CDR3 is TGCAGTGCTAGTTCTTATAATTCACCCCTCCACTTT. Protein product: CSASSYNSPLHF.

In its sample, this clonotype was seen many times. The V call is TRBV30, the J call TRBJ2-2; D might be TRBD1 (5 bases). Germline V CDR1 and CDR2: GTSNPN, SVGIG (reference sequence). Trimming stripped 3 bases from V and 7 bases from J, with 12 bases between. There are 13 residues in the CDR3. The CDR3 nucleotides are TGTGCCTGGAGCGGGTTAAGGGGCGGGGAGCTGTTTTTT. Translation gives CAWSGLRGGELFF.

The V and J genes are TRBV20-1 and TRBJ2-5; 11 nucleotides match TRBD2. Per the germline V gene, CDR1 is DFQATT and CDR2 is SNEGSKA (reference sequence). The CDR3 length is 18 residues. V was pared by 2 bases and J by 1 base, with 12 bases of the junction left unmatched. The CDR3, as DNA: TGCAGTGCTAGATACCTCGGCTCTAGCGGGAGGAGCCAAGAGACCCAGTACTTC. This sequence encodes CSARYLGSSGRSQETQYF.

Points on this clonotype: A read error is possible here, since a much larger clone lies one base away. The V call is TRBV6-1, the J call TRBJ1-3; D is perhaps TRBD1 (5 bases). CDR3 length: 14 residues. Germline CDR1 reads MNHNS; CDR2 reads SASEGT. The CDR3 loop reads CASSRTTSGNTIHF. CDR3 DNA sequence: TGTGCCAGCAGTCGGACAACCTCTGGAAACACCATACATTTT.

This clonotype was counted at least ten times. The J gene is TRBJ2-7, the V gene TRBV27; D may be TRBD1 or TRBD2 (6 bases each). Trimming left V 2 bases short and J 4 bases short, with 15 bases between. The CDR3 length is 15 residues. The germline CDR1 and CDR2 sequences are MNHEY and SMNVEV (reference sequence). DNA of the CDR3: TGTGCCAGCAGTTTAACGGGGGCGCGCTTTTACGAGCAGTACTTC. It is translated as CASSLTGARFYEQYF.

This clonotype was counted ten times or more. The chain's CDR3 is CASRLGDEQYF. The CDR3 bases are TGCGCCAGCAGACTAGGGGACGAGCAGTACTTC. J is TRBJ2-7 and V is TRBV5-1; D tentatively reads TRBD1 or TRBD2 (5 bases each). The germline V and J ends were trimmed by 5 bases and 5 bases, with 8 bases remaining between them. Germline lookup yields CDR1 SGHRS and CDR2 YFSETQ. The CDR3 sequence is 11 residues long.

This clonotype has at least ten counts. The gene calls are TRBV5-1 and TRBJ1-1; 11 nucleotides line up with TRBD1. This CDR3 contains 14 residues. The germline V gene encodes CDR1 SGHRS and CDR2 YFSETQ. V lost 4 bases to trimming and J lost 5 bases; unmatched junction nucleotides: 4. CDR3 sequence: CASSRTGGKTEAFF. DNA of the CDR3: TGCGCCAGCAGCCGGACAGGGGGCAAAACTGAAGCTTTCTTT.

On this clonotype: An end of the junction does not agree with germline; a read error may underlie this. The chain uses TRBV6-9 and TRBJ1-2; tentatively, D is TRBD1 (5 bases). From germline, CDR1 is MNHGY and CDR2 SVAAGI. CDR3 length: 17 amino acids. The CDR3 here is CASSYRGSNTSLYGYSF. The CDR3 DNA sequence: TGTGCCAGCAGTTACCGGGGCAGCAACACTTCGTTATATGGCTACAGCTTC.